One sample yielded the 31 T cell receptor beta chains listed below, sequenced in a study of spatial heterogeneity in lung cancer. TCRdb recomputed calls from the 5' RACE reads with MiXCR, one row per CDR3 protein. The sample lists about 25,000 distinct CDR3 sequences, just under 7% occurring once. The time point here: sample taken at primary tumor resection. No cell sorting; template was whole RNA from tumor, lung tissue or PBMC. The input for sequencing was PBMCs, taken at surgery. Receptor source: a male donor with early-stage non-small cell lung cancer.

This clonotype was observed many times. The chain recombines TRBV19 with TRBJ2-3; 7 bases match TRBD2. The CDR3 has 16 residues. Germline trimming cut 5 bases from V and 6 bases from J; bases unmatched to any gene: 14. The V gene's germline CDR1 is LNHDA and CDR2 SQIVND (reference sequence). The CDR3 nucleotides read TGTGCCAGTAGTGCCACCGGGACTACGTCGCGGGATACGCAGTATTTT. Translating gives CASSATGTTSRDTQYF.

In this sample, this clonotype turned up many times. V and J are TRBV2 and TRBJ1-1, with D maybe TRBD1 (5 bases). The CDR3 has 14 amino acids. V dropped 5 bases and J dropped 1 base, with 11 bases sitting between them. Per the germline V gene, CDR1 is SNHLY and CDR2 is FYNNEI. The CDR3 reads CASSSQASNTEAFF. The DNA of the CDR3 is TGTGCCAGCAGTTCACAGGCTTCGAACACTGAAGCTTTCTTT.

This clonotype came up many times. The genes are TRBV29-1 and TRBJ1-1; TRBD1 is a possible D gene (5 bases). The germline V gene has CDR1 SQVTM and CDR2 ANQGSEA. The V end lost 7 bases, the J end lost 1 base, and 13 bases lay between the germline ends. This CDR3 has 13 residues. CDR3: CSASRAPNTEAFF. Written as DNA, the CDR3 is TGCAGCGCCAGCAGGGCCCCGAACACTGAAGCTTTCTTT.

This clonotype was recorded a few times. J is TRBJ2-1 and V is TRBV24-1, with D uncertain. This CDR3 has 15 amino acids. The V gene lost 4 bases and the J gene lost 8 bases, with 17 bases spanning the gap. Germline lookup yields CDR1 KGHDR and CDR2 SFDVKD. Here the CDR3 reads CATSDAWSGHYEQFF. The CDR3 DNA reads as TGTGCCACCAGTGACGCGTGGTCAGGCCACTATGAGCAGTTCTTC.

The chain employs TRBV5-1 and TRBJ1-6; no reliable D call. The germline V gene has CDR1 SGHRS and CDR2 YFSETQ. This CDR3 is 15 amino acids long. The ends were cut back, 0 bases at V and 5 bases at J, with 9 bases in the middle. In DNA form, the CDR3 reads TGCGCCAGCAGCTTGGACAGCGTCAATAATTCACCCCTCCACTTT. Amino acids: CASSLDSVNNSPLHF. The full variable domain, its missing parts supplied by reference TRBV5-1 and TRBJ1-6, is KAGVTQTPRYLIKTRGQQVTLSCSPISGHRSVSWYQQTPGQGLQFLFEYFSETQRNKGNFPGRFSGRQFSNSRSEMNVSTLELGDSALYLCASSLDSVNNSPLHFGNGTRLTVT.

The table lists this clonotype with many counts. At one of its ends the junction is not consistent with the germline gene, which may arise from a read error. This CDR3 reads CASSLDAPRPWF. The CDR3 nucleotides read TGTGCCAGCAGTCTCGACGCCCCCCGGCCCTGGTTC. The V call is TRBV2, the J call TRBJ2-7; D gene unclear. Germline V gives CDR1 SNHLY, CDR2 FYNNEI. This CDR3 has 12 residues.

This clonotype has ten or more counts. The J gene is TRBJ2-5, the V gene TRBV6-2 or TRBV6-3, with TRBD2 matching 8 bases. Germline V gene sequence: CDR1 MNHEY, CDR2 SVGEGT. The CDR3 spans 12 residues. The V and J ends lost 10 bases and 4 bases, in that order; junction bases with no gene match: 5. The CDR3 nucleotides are TGTGCCACCGGACTAGCCCCAGAGACCCAGTACTTC. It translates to CATGLAPETQYF.

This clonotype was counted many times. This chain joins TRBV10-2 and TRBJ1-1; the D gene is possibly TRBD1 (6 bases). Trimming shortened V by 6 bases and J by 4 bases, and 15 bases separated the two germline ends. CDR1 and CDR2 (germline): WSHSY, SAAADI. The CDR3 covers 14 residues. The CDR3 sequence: CASSGAGARTEAFF. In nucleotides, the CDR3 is TGCGCCAGCAGCGGGGCGGGGGCACGCACTGAAGCTTTCTTT.

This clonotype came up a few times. The CDR3 is CASSFWTGGHGYTF. DNA for the CDR3: TGCGCCAGCAGCTTTTGGACAGGGGGCCATGGCTACACCTTC. This rearrangement joins TRBV5-1 to TRBJ1-2; TRBD1 aligns across 11 bases. The V segment lost 2 bases and the J segment 6 bases; nucleotides outside the gene matches: 3. CDR1 and CDR2 from the germline V gene are SGHRS and YFSETQ. This CDR3 is built from 14 residues. The entire variable domain, with the rest obtained from reference TRBV5-1 and TRBJ1-2, is as follows: KAGVTQTPRYLIKTRGQQVTLSCSPISGHRSVSWYQQTPGQGLQFLFEYFSETQRNKGNFPGRFSGRQFSNSRSEMNVSTLELGDSALYLCASSFWTGGHGYTFGSGTRLTVV.

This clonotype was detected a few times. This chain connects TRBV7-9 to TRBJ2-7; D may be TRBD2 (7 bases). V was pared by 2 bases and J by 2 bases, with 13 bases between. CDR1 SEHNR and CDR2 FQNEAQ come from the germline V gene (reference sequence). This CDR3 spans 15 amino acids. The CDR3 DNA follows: TGTGCCAGCAGCTTAAACGGGGGGCCTACCTACGAGCAGTACTTC. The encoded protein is CASSLNGGPTYEQYF.

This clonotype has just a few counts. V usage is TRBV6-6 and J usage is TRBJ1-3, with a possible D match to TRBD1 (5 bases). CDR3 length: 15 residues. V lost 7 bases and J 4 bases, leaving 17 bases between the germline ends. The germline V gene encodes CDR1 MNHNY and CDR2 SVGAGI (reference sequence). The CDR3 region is CASNYGGKGGNTIYF. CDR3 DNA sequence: TGTGCCAGCAACTACGGGGGAAAAGGGGGAAACACCATATATTTT.

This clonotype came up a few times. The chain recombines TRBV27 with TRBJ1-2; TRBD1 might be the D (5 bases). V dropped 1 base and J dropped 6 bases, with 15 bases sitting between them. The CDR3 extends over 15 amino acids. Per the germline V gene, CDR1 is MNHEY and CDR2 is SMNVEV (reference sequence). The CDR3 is CASSLLAGPEDGYTF. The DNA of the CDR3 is TGTGCCAGCAGTTTATTGGCAGGGCCTGAGGATGGCTACACCTTC.

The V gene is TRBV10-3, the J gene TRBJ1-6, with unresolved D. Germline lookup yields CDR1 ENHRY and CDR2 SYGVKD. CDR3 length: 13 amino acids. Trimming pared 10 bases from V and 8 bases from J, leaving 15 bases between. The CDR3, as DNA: TGTGCCACCAGCGTGGAGCGGGATTCACCCCTCCACTTT. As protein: CATSVERDSPLHF.

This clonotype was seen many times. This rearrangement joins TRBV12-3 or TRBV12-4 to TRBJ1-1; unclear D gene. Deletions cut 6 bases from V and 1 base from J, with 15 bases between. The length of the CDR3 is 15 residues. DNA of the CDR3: TGTGCCAGCAGCCCCTCGAGGAAAACGAACACTGAAGCTTTCTTT. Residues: CASSPSRKTNTEAFF.

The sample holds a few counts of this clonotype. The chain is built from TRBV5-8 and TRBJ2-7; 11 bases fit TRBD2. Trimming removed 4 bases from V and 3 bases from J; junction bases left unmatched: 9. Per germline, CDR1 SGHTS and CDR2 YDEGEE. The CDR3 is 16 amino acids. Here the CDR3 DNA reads TGTGCCAGCAGCCGGCCCGGGACTAGCGGAGTCTACGAGCAGTACTTC. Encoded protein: CASSRPGTSGVYEQYF.

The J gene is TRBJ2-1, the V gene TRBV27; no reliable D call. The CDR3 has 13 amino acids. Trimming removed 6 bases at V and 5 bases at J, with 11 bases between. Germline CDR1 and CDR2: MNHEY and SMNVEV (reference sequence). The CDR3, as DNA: TGTGCCAGCAGAGCGTATGACGACAATGAGCAGTTCTTC. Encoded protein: CASRAYDDNEQFF.

The DNA of the CDR3 is TGTGCCAGCGCGCTTGGCACAGATACGCAGTATTTT. Translating gives CASALGTDTQYF. The rearrangement links TRBV12-3 or TRBV12-4 to TRBJ2-3, with unresolved D. The V gene lost 8 bases and the J gene lost 1 base, with 7 bases spanning the gap. This CDR3 region has 12 residues.

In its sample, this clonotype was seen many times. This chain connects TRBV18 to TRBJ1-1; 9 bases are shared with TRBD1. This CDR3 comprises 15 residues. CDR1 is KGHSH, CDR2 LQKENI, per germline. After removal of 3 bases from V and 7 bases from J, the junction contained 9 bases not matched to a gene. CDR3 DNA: TGTGCCAGCTCACCGGGACAGGGACGCGCTATTGAAGCTTTCTTT. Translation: CASSPGQGRAIEAFF.

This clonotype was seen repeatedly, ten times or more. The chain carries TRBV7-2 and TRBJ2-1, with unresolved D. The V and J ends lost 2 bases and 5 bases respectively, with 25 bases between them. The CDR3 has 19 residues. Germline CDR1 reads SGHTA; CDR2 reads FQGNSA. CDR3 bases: TGTGCCAGCAGCTTACGAAACCCTCGACTTAGTAGTCGGGACAATGAGCAGTTCTTC. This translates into CASSLRNPRLSSRDNEQFF.

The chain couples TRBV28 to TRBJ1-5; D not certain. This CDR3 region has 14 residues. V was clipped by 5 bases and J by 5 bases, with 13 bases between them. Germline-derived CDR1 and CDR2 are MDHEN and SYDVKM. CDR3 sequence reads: CASSLLNPDQPQHF. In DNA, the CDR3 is TGTGCCAGCAGTCTACTCAATCCTGATCAGCCCCAGCATTTT. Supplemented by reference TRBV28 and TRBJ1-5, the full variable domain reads DVKVTQSSRYLVKRTGEKVFLECVQDMDHENMFWYRQDPGLGLRLIYFSYDVKMKEKGDIPEGYSVSREKKERFSLILESASTNQTSMYLCASSLLNPDQPQHFGDGTRLSIL.

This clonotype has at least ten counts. CDR3 bases: TGTGCCAGCAGTTGGGGGGGGTATAGAGGAGAGCAGTACTTC. It yields the protein CASSWGGYRGEQYF. The chain has TRBV12-3 or TRBV12-4 and TRBJ2-7; 7 bases are shared with TRBD2. CDR3 size: 14 residues. V shed 4 bases, J shed 7 bases, and the junction held 10 bases outside the gene matches.

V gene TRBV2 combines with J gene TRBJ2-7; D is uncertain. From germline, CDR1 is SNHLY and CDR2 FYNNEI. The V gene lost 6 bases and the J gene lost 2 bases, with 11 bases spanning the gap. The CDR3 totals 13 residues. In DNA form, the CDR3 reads TGTGCCAGCAGGCCCTACCTACCCTACGAGCAGTACTTC. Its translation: CASRPYLPYEQYF. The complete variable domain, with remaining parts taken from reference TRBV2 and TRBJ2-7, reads EPEVTQTPSHQVTQMGQEVILRCVPISNHLYFYWYRQILGQKVEFLVSFYNNEISEKSEIFDDQFSVERPDGSNFTLKIRSTKLEDSAMYFCASRPYLPYEQYFGPGTRLTVT.

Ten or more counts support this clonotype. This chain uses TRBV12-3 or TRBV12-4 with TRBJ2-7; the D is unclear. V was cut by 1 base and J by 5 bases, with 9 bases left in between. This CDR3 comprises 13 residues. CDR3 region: CASSLDRANEQYF. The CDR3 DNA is TGTGCCAGCAGTTTAGATAGAGCCAACGAGCAGTACTTC.

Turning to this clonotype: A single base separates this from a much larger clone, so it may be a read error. The CDR3 reads CSASFDPDMQYF. The CDR3, as DNA: TGCAGTGCCAGCTTTGACCCAGATATGCAGTATTTT. The rearrangement joins TRBV20-1 to TRBJ2-3; D gene ambiguous. CDR1 and CDR2 from the germline V gene are DFQATT and SNEGSKA (reference sequence). The CDR3 extends over 12 amino acids.

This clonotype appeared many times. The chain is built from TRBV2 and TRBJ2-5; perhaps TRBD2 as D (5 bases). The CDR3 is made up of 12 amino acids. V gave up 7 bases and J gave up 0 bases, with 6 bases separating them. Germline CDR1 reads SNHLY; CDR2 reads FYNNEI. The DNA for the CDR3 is TGTGCCAGCACGGGATACCAAGAGACCCAGTACTTC. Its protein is CASTGYQETQYF.

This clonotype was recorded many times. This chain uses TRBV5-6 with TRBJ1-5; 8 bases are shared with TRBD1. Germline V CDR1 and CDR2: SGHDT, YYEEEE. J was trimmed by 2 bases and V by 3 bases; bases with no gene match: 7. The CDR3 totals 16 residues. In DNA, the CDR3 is TGTGCCAGCAGCTCGACAGGGGAAGTAGGCAATCAGCCCCAGCATTTT. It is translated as CASSSTGEVGNQPQHF.

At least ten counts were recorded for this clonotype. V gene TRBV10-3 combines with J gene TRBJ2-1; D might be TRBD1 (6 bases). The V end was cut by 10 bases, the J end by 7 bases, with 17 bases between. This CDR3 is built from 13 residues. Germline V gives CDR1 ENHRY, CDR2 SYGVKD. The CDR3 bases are TGTGCCACCGTGAACCCCAGGGGTAATGAGCAGTTCTTC. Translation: CATVNPRGNEQFF.

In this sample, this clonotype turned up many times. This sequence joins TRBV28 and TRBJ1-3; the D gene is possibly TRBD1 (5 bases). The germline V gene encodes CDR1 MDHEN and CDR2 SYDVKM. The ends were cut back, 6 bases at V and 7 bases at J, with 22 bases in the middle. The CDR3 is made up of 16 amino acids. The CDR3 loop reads CASSPHRDGHTNTIYF. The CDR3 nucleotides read TGTGCCAGCAGCCCTCACCGGGACGGCCACACGAACACCATATATTTT.

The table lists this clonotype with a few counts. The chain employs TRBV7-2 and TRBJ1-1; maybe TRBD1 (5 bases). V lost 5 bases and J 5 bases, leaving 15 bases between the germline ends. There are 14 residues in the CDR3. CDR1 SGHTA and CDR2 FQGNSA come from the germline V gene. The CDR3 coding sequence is TGTGCCAGCAGCCTCCGGGACGGAAGTACTGAAGCTTTCTTT. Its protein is CASSLRDGSTEAFF.

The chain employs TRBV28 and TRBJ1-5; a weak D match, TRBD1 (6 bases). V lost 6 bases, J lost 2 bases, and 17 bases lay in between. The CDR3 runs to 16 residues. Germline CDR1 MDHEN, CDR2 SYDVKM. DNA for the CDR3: TGTGCCAGCAGCCTGCTACAGGGTTTCGGCAATCAGCCCCAGCATTTT. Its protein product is CASSLLQGFGNQPQHF.

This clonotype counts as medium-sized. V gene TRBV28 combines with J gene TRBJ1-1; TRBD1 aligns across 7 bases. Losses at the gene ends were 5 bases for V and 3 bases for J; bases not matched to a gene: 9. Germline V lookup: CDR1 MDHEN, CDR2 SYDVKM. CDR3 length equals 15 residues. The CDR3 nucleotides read TGTGCCAGCAGTGGTAACCCGGGACAGTACACTGAAGCTTTCTTT. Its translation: CASSGNPGQYTEAFF.